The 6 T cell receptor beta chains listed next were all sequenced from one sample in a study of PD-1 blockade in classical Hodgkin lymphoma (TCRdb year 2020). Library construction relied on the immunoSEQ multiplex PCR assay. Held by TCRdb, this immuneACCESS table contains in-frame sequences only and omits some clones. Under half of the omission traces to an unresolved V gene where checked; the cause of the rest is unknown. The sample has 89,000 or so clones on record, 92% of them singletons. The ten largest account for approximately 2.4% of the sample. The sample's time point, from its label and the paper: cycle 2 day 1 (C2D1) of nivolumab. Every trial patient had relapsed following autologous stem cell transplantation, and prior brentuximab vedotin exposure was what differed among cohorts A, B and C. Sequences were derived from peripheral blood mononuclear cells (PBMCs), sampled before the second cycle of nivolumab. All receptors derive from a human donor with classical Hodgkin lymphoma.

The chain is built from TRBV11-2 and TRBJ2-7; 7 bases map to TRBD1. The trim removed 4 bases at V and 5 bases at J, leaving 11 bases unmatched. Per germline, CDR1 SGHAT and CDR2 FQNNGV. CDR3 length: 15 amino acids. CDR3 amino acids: CASSYRVGTGDEQYF. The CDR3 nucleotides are TGTGCCAGCAGCTACCGCGTTGGTACAGGGGACGAGCAGTACTTC.

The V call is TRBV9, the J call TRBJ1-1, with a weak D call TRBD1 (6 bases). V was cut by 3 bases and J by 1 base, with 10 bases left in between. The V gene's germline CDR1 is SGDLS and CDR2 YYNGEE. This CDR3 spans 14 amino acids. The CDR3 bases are TGTGCCAGCAGCGGTCAGACAGGGAACACTGAAGCTTTCTTT. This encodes CASSGQTGNTEAFF.

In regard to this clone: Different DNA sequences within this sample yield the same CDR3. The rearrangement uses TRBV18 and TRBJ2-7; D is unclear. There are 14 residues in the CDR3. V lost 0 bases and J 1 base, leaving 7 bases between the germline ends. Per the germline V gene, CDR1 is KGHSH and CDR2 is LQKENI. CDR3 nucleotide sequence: TGTGCCAGCTCACCACCGGGATCATCCTACGAGCAGTACTTC. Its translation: CASSPPGSSYEQYF.

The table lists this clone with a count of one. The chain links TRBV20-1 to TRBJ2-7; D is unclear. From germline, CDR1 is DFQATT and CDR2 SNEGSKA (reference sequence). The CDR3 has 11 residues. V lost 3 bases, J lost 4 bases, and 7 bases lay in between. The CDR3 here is CSASLGYEQYF. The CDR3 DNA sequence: TGCAGTGCTAGCTTGGGATACGAGCAGTACTTC.

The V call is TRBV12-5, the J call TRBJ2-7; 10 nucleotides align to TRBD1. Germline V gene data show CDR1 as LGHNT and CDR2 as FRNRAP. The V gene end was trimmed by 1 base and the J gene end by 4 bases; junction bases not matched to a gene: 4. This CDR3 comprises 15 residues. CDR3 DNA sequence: TGTGCTAGTGGTTTGGGGGCGGGACAGGGGTACGAGCAGTACTTC. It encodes CASGLGAGQGYEQYF.

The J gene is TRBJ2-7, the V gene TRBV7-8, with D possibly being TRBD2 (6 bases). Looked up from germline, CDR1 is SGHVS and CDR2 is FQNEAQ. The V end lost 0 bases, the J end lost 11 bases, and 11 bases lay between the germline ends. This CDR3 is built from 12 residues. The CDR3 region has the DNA TGTGCCAGCAGCTTAGCGTCGGGGGAAGAGTACTTC. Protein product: CASSLASGEEYF. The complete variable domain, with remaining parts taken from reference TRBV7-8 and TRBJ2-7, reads GAGVSQSPRYKVAKRGQDVALRCDPISGHVSLFWYQQALGQGPEFLTYFQNEAQLDKSGLPSDRFFAERPEGSVSTLKIQRTQQEDSAVYLCASSLASGEEYFGPGTRLTVT.